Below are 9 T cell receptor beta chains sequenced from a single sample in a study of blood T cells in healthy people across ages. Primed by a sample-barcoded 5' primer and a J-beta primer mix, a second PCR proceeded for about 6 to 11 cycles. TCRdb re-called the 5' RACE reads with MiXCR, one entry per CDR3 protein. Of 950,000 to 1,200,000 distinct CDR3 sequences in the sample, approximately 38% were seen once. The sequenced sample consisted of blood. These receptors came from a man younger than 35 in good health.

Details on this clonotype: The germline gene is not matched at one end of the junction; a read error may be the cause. The CDR3 bases are TGCAGTGCTAGGGCGTATGGCTGCACCTTC. It yields the protein CSARAYGCTF. This chain uses TRBV20-1 with TRBJ1-2; no clear D. This CDR3 is 10 amino acids long. Germline-derived CDR1 and CDR2 are DFQATT and SNEGSKA (reference sequence).

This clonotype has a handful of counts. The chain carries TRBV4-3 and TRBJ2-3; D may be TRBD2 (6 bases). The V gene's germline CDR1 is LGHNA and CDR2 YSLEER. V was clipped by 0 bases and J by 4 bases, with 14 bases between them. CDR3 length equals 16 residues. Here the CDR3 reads CASSQESGVGADTQYF. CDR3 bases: TGCGCCAGCAGCCAAGAATCGGGGGTGGGAGCAGATACGCAGTATTTT.

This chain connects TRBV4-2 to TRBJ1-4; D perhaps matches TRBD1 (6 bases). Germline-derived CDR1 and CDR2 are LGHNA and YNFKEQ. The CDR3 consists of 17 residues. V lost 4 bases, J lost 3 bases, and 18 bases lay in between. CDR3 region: CASSPVPGGSANEKLFF. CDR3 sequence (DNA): TGTGCCAGCAGCCCTGTTCCGGGGGGCTCGGCTAATGAAAAACTGTTTTTT.

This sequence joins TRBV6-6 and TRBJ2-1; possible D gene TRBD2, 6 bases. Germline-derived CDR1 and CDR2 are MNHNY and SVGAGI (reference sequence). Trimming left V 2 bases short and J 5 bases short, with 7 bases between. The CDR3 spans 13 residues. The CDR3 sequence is CASSYGGNNEQFF. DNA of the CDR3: TGTGCCAGCAGTTACGGAGGGAACAATGAGCAGTTCTTC.

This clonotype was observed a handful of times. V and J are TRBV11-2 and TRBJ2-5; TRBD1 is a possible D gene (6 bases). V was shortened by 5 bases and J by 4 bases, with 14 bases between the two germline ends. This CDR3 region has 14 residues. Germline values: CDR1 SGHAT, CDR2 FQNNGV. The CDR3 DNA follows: TGTGCCAGCAGCACTAGTGGGGGCAGAGAGACCCAGTACTTC. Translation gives CASSTSGGRETQYF.

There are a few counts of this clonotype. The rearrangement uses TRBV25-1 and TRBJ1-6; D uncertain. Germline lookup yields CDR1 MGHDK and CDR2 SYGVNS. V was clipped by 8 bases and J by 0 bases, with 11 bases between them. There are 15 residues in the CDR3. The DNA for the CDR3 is TGTGCCAGCCGGGAGCGGAGCTCCTATAATTCACCCCTCCACTTT. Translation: CASRERSSYNSPLHF. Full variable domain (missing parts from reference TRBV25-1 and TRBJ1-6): EADIYQTPRYLVIGTGKKITLECSQTMGHDKMYWYQQDPGMELHLIHYSYGVNSTEKGDLSSESTVSRIRTEHFPLTLESARPSHTSQYLCASRERSSYNSPLHFGNGTRLTVT.

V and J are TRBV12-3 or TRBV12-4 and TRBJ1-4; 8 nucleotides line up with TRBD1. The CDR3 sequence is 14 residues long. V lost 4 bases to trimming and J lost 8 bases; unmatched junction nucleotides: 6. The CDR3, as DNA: TGTGCCAGCAGTTATAACAGGGGGGGAGAAAAACTGTTTTTT. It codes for CASSYNRGGEKLFF.

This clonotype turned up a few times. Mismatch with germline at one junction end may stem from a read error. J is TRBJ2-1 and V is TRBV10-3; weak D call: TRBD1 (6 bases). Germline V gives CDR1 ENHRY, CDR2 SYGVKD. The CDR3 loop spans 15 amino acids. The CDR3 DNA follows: TGCGCCATCAAGGGGCAGGCAGGGGTAGGGAATGAGCAGTTCTTC. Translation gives CAIKGQAGVGNEQFF.

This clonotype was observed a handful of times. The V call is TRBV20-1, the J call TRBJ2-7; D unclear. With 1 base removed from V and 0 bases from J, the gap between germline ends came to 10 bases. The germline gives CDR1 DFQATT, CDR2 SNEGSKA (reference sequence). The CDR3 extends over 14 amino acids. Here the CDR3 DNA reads TGCAGTGCTAGAGGTCCCCAGAGCTCCTACGAGCAGTACTTC. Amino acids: CSARGPQSSYEQYF.